These T cell receptor beta chains were read from a single sample in a study of identical twins. MiXCR, run by TCRdb on the 5' RACE reads, gives a single entry per CDR3 protein. The data contain around 250,000 distinct CDR3 sequences, about 8% of them seen just once; the ten biggest clones take up 2.5% to 3.5%. The sample also formed part of further work on yellow fever vaccine responses in identical twins.

The sample comprised CD8+ T cells sorted from blood. These receptors were collected from a woman aged 18-35 years in good health. Each CDR3 is given with its conserved first and last residue. The D gene is left open where the match is weak. Some rows mark clone size as missing; the rest say once, few, many or name a class of expanded clone.

TRBD2,13,TRBJ2-5,few,TRBV20-1,CSASGGAKETQYF,TGCAGTGCTAGCGGGGGGGCCAAAGAGACCCAGTACTTC
TRBD2,14,TRBJ2-3,many,TRBV4-3,CASSQGTSGNTQYF,TGCGCCAGCAGCCAAGGGACTAGCGGAAATACGCAGTATTTT
TRBD1,14,TRBJ2-7,few,TRBV7-9,CASSLPGQTYEQYF,TGTGCCAGCAGCTTACCGGGACAGACCTACGAGCAGTACTTC
NA,16,TRBJ1-2,few,TRBV5-7,CASSLVYRLPSYGYTF,TGTGCCAGCAGCTTGGTCTACAGGTTACCCTCCTATGGCTACACCTTC
TRBD1,13,TRBJ1-5,NA,TRBV20-1,CSASSSQGASQHF,TGCAGTGCTAGCTCCTCACAGGGGGCGAGCCAGCATTTT
NA,14,TRBJ2-1,many,TRBV20-1,CSASDLLDLDEQFF,TGCAGTGCTAGCGATTTGTTGGACCTCGATGAGCAGTTCTTC
NA,13,TRBJ2-7,few,TRBV29-1,CSVEQGRAYEQYF,TGCAGCGTTGAACAGGGGAGGGCCTACGAGCAGTACTTC
NA,17,TRBJ2-3,few,TRBV21-1,CASSKALYSVSTDTQYF,TGTGCCAGCAGCAAAGCGCTTTATAGCGTAAGCACAGATACGCAGTATTTT
TRBD1,15,TRBJ1-5,many,TRBV12-3/TRBV12-4,CASSPSGGVNQPQHF,TGTGCCAGCAGTCCCTCAGGGGGGGTCAATCAGCCCCAGCATTTT
TRBD1,15,TRBJ2-2,NA,TRBV5-1,CASPSDRGLQGELFF,TGCGCCAGCCCATCGGACAGGGGGCTTCAGGGGGAGCTGTTTTTT
NA,16,TRBJ2-1,NA,TRBV7-9,CASSTPERTNYNEQFF,TGTGCCAGCAGCACCCCGGAAAGGACTAACTACAATGAGCAGTTCTTC
NA,15,TRBJ2-3,NA,TRBV4-1,CASSQEGRGGDTQYF,TGCGCCAGCAGCCAAGAAGGCAGGGGGGGAGATACGCAGTATTTT
NA,12,TRBJ2-7,few,TRBV28,CASSRPWGEQYF,TGTGCCAGCAGTAGACCCTGGGGCGAGCAGTACTTC
NA,14,TRBJ2-5,many,TRBV7-9,CASRPGLAQETQYF,TGTGCCAGCAGACCGGGCCTAGCCCAAGAGACCCAGTACTTC
NA,13,TRBJ2-7,few,TRBV20-1,CSPRQGESYEQYF,TGCAGCCCCCGGCAGGGAGAGTCCTACGAGCAGTACTTC
TRBD2,15,TRBJ2-1,many,TRBV20-1,CSASSGTSFINEQFF,TGCAGTGCAAGTTCCGGGACTAGCTTCATAAATGAGCAGTTCTTC
NA,12,TRBJ2-1,few,TRBV25-1,CAKRKNYNEQFF,TGTGCCAAGAGAAAGAACTACAATGAGCAGTTCTTC
NA,14,TRBJ2-7,NA,TRBV11-2,CASSLDGDSYEQYF,TGTGCCAGCAGCTTAGATGGGGACTCATACGAGCAGTACTTC
NA,18,TRBJ2-3,few,TRBV4-3,CASSQNPGGGSYTDTQYF,TGCGCCAGCAGCCAAAATCCAGGCGGGGGCTCATACACAGATACGCAGTATTTT
NA,12,TRBJ2-1,many,TRBV12-3/TRBV12-4,CASSPDISGQFF,TGTGCCAGCAGTCCGGACATCTCCGGGCAGTTCTTC
TRBD2,15,TRBJ2-3,many,TRBV10-2,CASSVVSGRLDTQYF,TGCGCCAGCAGTGTTGTTAGCGGGAGGTTAGATACGCAGTATTTT
NA,14,TRBJ2-5,few,TRBV7-2,CASSFDFPGETQYF,TGTGCCAGCAGCTTCGACTTCCCCGGGGAGACCCAGTACTTC